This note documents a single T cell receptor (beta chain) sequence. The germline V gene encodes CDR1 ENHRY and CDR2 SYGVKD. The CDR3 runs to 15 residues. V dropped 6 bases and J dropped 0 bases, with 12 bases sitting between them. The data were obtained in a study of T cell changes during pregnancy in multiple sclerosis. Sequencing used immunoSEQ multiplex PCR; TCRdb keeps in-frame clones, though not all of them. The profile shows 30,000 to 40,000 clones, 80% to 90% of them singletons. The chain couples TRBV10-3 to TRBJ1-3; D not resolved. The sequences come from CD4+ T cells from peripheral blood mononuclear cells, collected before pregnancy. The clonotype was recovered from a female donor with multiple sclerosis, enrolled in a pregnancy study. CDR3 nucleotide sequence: TGTGCCATCAGCCCCGTTGGCACCTCTGGAAACACCATATATTTT. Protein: CAISPVGTSGNTIYF.